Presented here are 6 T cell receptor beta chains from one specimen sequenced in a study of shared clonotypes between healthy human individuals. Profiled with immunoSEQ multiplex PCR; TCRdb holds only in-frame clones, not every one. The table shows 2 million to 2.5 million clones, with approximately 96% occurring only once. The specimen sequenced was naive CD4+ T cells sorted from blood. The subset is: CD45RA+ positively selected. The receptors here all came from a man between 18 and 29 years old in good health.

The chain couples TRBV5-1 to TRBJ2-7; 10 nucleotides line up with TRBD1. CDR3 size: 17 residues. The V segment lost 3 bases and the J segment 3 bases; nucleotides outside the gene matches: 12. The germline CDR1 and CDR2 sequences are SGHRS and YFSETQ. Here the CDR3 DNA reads TGCGCCAGCAGCTGGAGGACAGGGGGAGAGCGCTACTACGAGCAGTACTTC. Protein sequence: CASSWRTGGERYYEQYF.

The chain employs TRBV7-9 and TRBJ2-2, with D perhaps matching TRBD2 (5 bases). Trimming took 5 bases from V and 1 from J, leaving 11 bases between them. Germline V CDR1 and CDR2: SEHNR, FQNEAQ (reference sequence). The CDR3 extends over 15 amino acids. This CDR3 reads CASSHSSGNTGELFF. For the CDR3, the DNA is TGTGCCAGCAGCCACTCGAGCGGGAACACCGGGGAGCTGTTTTTT.

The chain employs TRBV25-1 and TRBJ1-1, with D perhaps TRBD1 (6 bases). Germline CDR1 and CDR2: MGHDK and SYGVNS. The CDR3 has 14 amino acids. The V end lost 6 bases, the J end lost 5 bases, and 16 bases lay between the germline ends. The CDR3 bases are TGTGCCAGCAGATTACAGGGCCCAGGGACTGAAGCTTTCTTT. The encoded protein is CASRLQGPGTEAFF.

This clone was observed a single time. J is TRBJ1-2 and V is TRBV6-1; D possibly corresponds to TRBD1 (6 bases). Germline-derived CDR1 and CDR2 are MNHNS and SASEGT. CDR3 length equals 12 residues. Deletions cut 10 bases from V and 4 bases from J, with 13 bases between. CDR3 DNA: TGTGCCACCAGGACAGCGGCCTATGGCTACACCTTC. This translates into CATRTAAYGYTF.

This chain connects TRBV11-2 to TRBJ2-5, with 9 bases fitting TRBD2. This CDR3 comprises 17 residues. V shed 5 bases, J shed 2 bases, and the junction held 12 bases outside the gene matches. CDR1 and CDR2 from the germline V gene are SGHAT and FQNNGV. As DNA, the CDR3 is TGTGCCAGCAGCCCCAGGGGAGCTAGCGGGGCTCAAGAGACCCAGTACTTC. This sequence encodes CASSPRGASGAQETQYF.

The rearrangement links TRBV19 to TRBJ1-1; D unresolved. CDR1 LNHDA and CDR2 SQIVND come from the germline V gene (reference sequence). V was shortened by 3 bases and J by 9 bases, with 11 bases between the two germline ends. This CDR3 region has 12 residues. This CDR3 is CASSIATVKAFF. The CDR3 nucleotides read TGTGCCAGTAGTATTGCCACCGTGAAAGCTTTCTTT.